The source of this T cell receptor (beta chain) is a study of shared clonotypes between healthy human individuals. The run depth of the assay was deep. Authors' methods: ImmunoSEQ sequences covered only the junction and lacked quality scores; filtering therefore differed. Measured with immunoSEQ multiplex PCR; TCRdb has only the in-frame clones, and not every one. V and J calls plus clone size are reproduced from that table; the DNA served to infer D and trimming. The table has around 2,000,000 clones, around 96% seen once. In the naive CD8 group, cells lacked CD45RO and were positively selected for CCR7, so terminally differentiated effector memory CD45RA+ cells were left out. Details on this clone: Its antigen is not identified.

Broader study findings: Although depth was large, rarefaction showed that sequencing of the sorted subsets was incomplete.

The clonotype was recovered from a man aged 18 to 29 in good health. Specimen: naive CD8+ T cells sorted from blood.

The CDR3: CASSILGSGTSNSPLHF. CDR3 nucleotide sequence: TGTGCCAGTAGTATTTTGGGGAGCGGGACCTCTAATTCACCCCTCCACTTT. This chain uses TRBV19 with TRBJ1-6; maybe TRBD1 (5 bases). The length of the CDR3 is 17 residues. The V gene lost 3 bases and the J gene lost 6 bases, with 18 bases spanning the gap. Germline V gene lookup returns CDR1 LNHDA and CDR2 SQIVND (reference sequence).